This record concerns one T cell receptor (beta chain) sequence. Its antigen is currently unknown. It was with 60 Vbeta and 13 Jbeta primers that the PCR ran. In the source study's methods: In a later analysis, the count reached about 75 million unique TCR beta chains, with about 12 million shared. The table came from immunoSEQ multiplex PCR; TCRdb's copy has only in-frame clones and leaves some out. V and J calls and clone size are as listed in that table; D and trimming were resolved from the DNA. The table shows approximately 200,000 clones, with about 83% occurring only once. This entry comes from a study of cytomegalovirus exposure and HLA in healthy donors. The study's findings and limits: CMV serostatus was the sole immune exposure data available.

The sample taken for sequencing was PBMCs. This sequence was found in a man between 35 and 55 years old in good health and CMV-seronegative.

CDR3 sequence reads: CASSVTGSGNTIYF. The CDR3 region has the DNA TGTGCCAGCAGCGTGACAGGCTCTGGAAACACCATATATTTT. The chain is built from TRBV2 and TRBJ1-3, with D maybe TRBD1 (6 bases). From germline, CDR1 is SNHLY and CDR2 FYNNEI. V shed 6 bases and J shed 0 bases, with 9 bases lying between them. The CDR3 has 14 residues.